This entry describes one T cell receptor beta chain. This clonotype was observed many times. Its antigen is unknown. Per-base qualities were not stored, and no clone one base away is much larger. This entry comes from a study of CD8 T cells in ankylosing spondylitis (dated by TCRdb to about 2017). In terms of the full investigation: The study set out to find disease-linked TCR variants by profiling T cell receptor beta repertoires in ankylosing spondylitis patients and healthy donors. Peripheral blood was sampled, and synovial fluid was also collected from ankylosing spondylitis patients. The whole study cohort included about a hundred healthy donors and 20 to 30 ankylosing spondylitis patients. Here is what the overall study found, with its caveats: The disease-linked clones were reported as significantly enriched in matched synovial fluid samples from ankylosing spondylitis patients. The disease-linked clones had a CD8+ phenotype and were found at relatively low frequencies in peripheral blood. Some motif variants had previously been reported in the synovial fluid and blood of reactive arthritis patients, which suggests shared mechanisms of disease initiation. A TCR beta motif of fewer than 10 highly homologous amino acid variants appeared characteristic of blood from ankylosing spondylitis patients.

Trimming takes 9 bases from V and 4 bases from J, and the germline ends sit 13 bases apart. Spanning cysteine to phenylalanine, the CDR3 consists of 12 amino acids. The sequence is cut down to CDR3 DNA, 36 bases in frame from base 1. Taken from the germline V gene, the CDR1 and CDR2 loops are MDHEN and SYDVKM. Sequencing took place on an Illumina HiSeq 2500. Quantitative 5'-RACE with molecular barcodes was the method used to prepare the TCR beta libraries. The authors processed their data as follows. A new computational method, built on a probabilistic model of VDJ rearrangement, was used to identify disease-linked TCR variants. TCRdb cleaned the public reads at Q25 with fastp, built clones with MiXCR and kept in-frame beta chains. Merged by CDR3 protein, the rows form single entries marked with the most common genes and DNA. Clone size and V and J calls follow TCRdb, not the original study. A total of some 200,000 distinct CDR3 sequences appear in this sample, about 7% of them only once. The ten biggest clones cover about 14% of the sample.

The chain was built from TRBV28 and TRBJ2-7; the D gene is perhaps TRBD1, on 5 matching bases. Sample: blood, either unsorted or a sorted T cell fraction (not recorded which). The clonotype originates from a male donor with ankylosing spondylitis. The CDR3 is CASNRRGYEQYF. The sequence in DNA is TGTGCCAGTAATAGAAGGGGTTACGAGCAGTACTTC.